This T cell receptor (beta chain) was sequenced in a study of T cell responses to AZD1222 COVID-19 vaccine. Broader study findings: The study found vaccine-associated CD4 TCRs spanning spike, dominant at 160-218 and 743-854. Unmutated variant regions are reportedly targeted by nearly half of spike-specific TCRs. The donor cohort was predominantly white British with a female majority, and clonal diversity may have been underestimated. Recipients of AZD1222 seropositive at baseline numbered only 5 to 7.

As concerns this clone: As yet, its antigen is unknown.

Sequencing used immunoSEQ multiplex PCR; TCRdb keeps in-frame clones, though not all of them. Here the sample spans about 150,000 clones, 80% to 95% being singletons. Germline V gene lookup returns CDR1 SGHNT and CDR2 YYREEE (reference sequence). Trimming removed 2 bases at V and 4 bases at J, with 12 bases between. This CDR3 spans 14 amino acids. The sequencing used peripheral blood, collected 28 days after the second AZD1222 dose. The receptor was derived from an adult who received the AZD1222 COVID-19 vaccine. This chain links TRBV5-4 with TRBJ2-5; D tentatively reads TRBD1 or TRBD2 (6 bases each). CDR3 residues: CASSFRGQGETQYF. Here the CDR3 DNA reads TGTGCCAGCAGCTTCCGGGGGCAGGGAGAGACCCAGTACTTC.